The 19 T cell receptor beta chains below all came from one sample that was sequenced in a study of pediatric ulcerative colitis. The method was immunoSEQ multiplex PCR; TCRdb's version includes in-frame clones alone and lacks a portion of them. The table records roughly 64,000 clones, less than 90% of them present only once. What was sequenced was blood. These receptors came from a boy between 10 and 17 years old with severe ulcerative colitis.

The gene calls are TRBV27 and TRBJ2-1, with 7 bases that match TRBD2. There are 15 residues in the CDR3. The V and J ends lost 7 bases and 8 bases, in that order; junction bases with no gene match: 14. Germline CDR1 MNHEY, CDR2 SMNVEV (reference sequence). CDR3 bases: TGTGCCAGCACCTGTTTGAGGGAGGGCTGCGATGAGCAGTTCTTC. It translates to CASTCLREGCDEQFF.

V and J are TRBV19 and TRBJ1-1; D is ambiguous. Looked up from germline, CDR1 is LNHDA and CDR2 is SQIVND (reference sequence). V was trimmed by 4 bases and J by 4 bases, leaving 13 bases between them. The CDR3 contains 14 residues. The CDR3 DNA reads TGTGCCAGTAGTACGCCGACATGGGGCACTGAAGCTTTCTTT. This codes for CASSTPTWGTEAFF. Full variable domain (rest looked up from reference TRBV19 and TRBJ1-1): DGGITQSPKYLFRKEGQNVTLSCEQNLNHDAMYWYRQDPGQGLRLIYYSQIVNDFQKGDIAEGYSVSREKKESFPLTVTSAQKNPTAFYLCASSTPTWGTEAFFGQGTRLTVV.

The genes are TRBV6-1 and TRBJ2-7; perhaps TRBD2 as D (6 bases). V dropped 6 bases and J dropped 3 bases, with 15 bases sitting between them. Germline V gene lookup returns CDR1 MNHNS and CDR2 SASEGT. This CDR3 region has 14 residues. The CDR3 spells CASSRDSLGYEQYF. Here the CDR3 DNA reads TGTGCCAGCAGCAGGGACTCTCTGGGCTACGAGCAGTACTTC.

The rearrangement links TRBV6-1 to TRBJ2-5; D uncertain. Germline V gene sequence: CDR1 MNHNS, CDR2 SASEGT. V gave up 10 bases and J gave up 2 bases, with 8 bases separating them. This CDR3 is built from 11 residues. The CDR3: CATAVQETQYF. In DNA form, the CDR3 reads TGTGCCACGGCAGTACAAGAGACCCAGTACTTC.

The J gene is TRBJ1-3, the V gene TRBV7-9; D may be TRBD1 (5 bases). Trimming stripped 8 bases from V and 4 bases from J, with 18 bases between. The CDR3 runs to 15 residues. Germline assignment: CDR1 SEHNR and CDR2 FQNEAQ (reference sequence). The CDR3 nucleotides read TGTGCCAGCCGAAGCTCCCAGGGAGCCGGAAACACCATATATTTT. It yields the protein CASRSSQGAGNTIYF.

This clone was seen a handful of times. The chain carries TRBV2 and TRBJ1-2; D is unresolved. The CDR3 has 13 amino acids. The germline V gene has CDR1 SNHLY and CDR2 FYNNEI. The V gene lost 0 bases and the J gene lost 7 bases, with 9 bases spanning the gap. The CDR3 loop reads CASSEADGRGYTF. The DNA for the CDR3 is TGTGCCAGCAGTGAAGCGGATGGACGTGGCTACACCTTC.

The chain recombines TRBV5-8 with TRBJ2-1; D is possibly TRBD1 (6 bases). The CDR3 runs 15 residues. Trimming pared 4 bases from V and 7 bases from J, leaving 18 bases between. Germline-derived CDR1 and CDR2 are SGHTS and YDEGEE. The CDR3 DNA reads TGTGCCAGCAGCCATCGGGGCAGGGGCCTGAATGAGCAGTTCTTC. Amino acid sequence: CASSHRGRGLNEQFF.

The chain couples TRBV2 to TRBJ1-2, with D possibly matching TRBD1 (5 bases). The ends were cut back, 3 bases at V and 3 bases at J, with 8 bases in the middle. The CDR3 has 13 residues. From germline, CDR1 is SNHLY and CDR2 FYNNEI. The CDR3 protein is CASSDRVDYGYTF. The CDR3 nucleotides read TGTGCCAGCAGTGACAGGGTCGACTATGGCTACACCTTC.

The chain carries TRBV9 and TRBJ2-7; TRBD1 matches 7 bases. Germline-derived CDR1 and CDR2 are SGDLS and YYNGEE. This CDR3 is 14 amino acids long. Losses at the gene ends were 3 bases for V and 4 bases for J; bases not matched to a gene: 7. CDR3 sequence reads: CASSGQGVPYEQYF. The CDR3 DNA reads TGTGCCAGCAGCGGACAGGGCGTCCCTTACGAGCAGTACTTC. Full variable domain (remainder filled in from reference TRBV9 and TRBJ2-7): DSGVTQTPKHLITATGQRVTLRCSPRSGDLSVYWYQQSLDQGLQFLIQYYNGEERAKGNILERFSAQQFPDLHSELNLSSLELGDSALYFCASSGQGVPYEQYFGPGTRLTVT.

J is TRBJ2-7 and V is TRBV11-2; the match to TRBD2 covers 7 bases. Germline V gene data show CDR1 as SGHAT and CDR2 as FQNNGV. The ends lost 2 bases at V and 4 bases at J; junction bases unmatched: 2. The CDR3 extends over 13 amino acids. Here the CDR3 reads CASSLLAAYEQYF. For the CDR3, the DNA is TGTGCCAGCAGCTTACTAGCGGCTTACGAGCAGTACTTC.

The V call is TRBV6-6, the J call TRBJ2-7, with 7 bases aligning to TRBD2. After removal of 4 bases from V and 5 bases from J, the junction contained 2 bases not matched to a gene. Germline V gives CDR1 MNHNY, CDR2 SVGAGI (reference sequence). CDR3 length equals 12 residues. DNA of the CDR3: TGTGCCAGCAGTTGGGGGGGAGACGAGCAGTACTTC. It yields the protein CASSWGGDEQYF.

The chain has TRBV6-1 and TRBJ2-1; D not resolved. CDR1 and CDR2 from the germline V gene are MNHNS and SASEGT. V was shortened by 8 bases and J by 8 bases, with 16 bases between the two germline ends. The CDR3 runs 13 residues. The CDR3 spells CASGPLTADEQFF. The CDR3 DNA sequence: TGTGCCAGCGGACCCCTTACCGCCGATGAGCAGTTCTTC.

The table lists this clone with a count of one. The J gene is TRBJ1-2, the V gene TRBV6-5, with unresolved D. Germline CDR1 is MNHEY and CDR2 is SVGAGI. Deletions cut 2 bases from V and 2 bases from J, with 12 bases between. The CDR3 runs 15 residues. The CDR3 DNA follows: TGTGCCAGCAGTTACAATGGCCGAAGGAACTATGGCTACACCTTC. Translated: CASSYNGRRNYGYTF.

The chain couples TRBV6-1 to TRBJ2-3, with D perhaps matching TRBD1 (5 bases). The CDR3 is 14 residues long. Germline V gives CDR1 MNHNS, CDR2 SASEGT. V was cut by 2 bases and J by 6 bases, with 12 bases left in between. CDR3 protein: CASSEMSGIDTQYF. CDR3 DNA sequence: TGTGCCAGCAGTGAAATGTCAGGGATCGATACGCAGTATTTT.

The chain carries TRBV7-9 and TRBJ2-1; the D gene could be TRBD1 or TRBD2 (5 bases each). The V gene's germline CDR1 is SEHNR and CDR2 FQNEAQ (reference sequence). There are 16 residues in the CDR3. Trimming shortened V by 2 bases and J by 0 bases, and 11 bases separated the two germline ends. CDR3 nucleotide sequence: TGTGCCAGCAGCTTATCGCCAGGGAGCTCCTACAATGAGCAGTTCTTC. This sequence encodes CASSLSPGSSYNEQFF.

This chain uses TRBV7-9 with TRBJ1-2; D remains unclear. The ends were cut back, 5 bases at V and 6 bases at J, with 16 bases in the middle. The CDR3 length is 14 residues. Germline V gives CDR1 SEHNR, CDR2 FQNEAQ (reference sequence). The CDR3 sequence: CASSPNGSPNGYTF. CDR3 in DNA: TGTGCCAGCAGCCCGAACGGGTCGCCCAATGGCTACACCTTC.

This clone showed up just once. The genes are TRBV9 and TRBJ2-2, with 10 bases fitting TRBD2. Germline CDR1 reads SGDLS; CDR2 reads YYNGEE. The length of the CDR3 is 16 residues. The trim removed 3 bases at V and 5 bases at J, leaving 7 bases unmatched. The CDR3 nucleotides read TGTGCCAGCAGCGCCGAATCGGGACTAGCGACCGGGGAGCTGTTTTTT. Its translation: CASSAESGLATGELFF.

The J gene is TRBJ2-1, the V gene TRBV27; 11 bases line up with TRBD1. The junction had 4 bases not matched to a gene; V was cut back by 5 bases and J by 7 bases. In germline, CDR1 is MNHEY, CDR2 SMNVEV (reference sequence). The length of the CDR3 is 14 residues. CDR3 residues: CASSPRDRGNEQFF. Here the CDR3 DNA reads TGTGCCAGCAGTCCCCGGGACAGGGGGAATGAGCAGTTCTTC.

CDR3 sequence (DNA): TGTGCCAGCAGCTTAATATGGACTAGCGGACTTATGGATGAGCAGTTCTTC. This codes for CASSLIWTSGLMDEQFF. This sequence joins TRBV11-2 and TRBJ2-1, with 10 nucleotides matching TRBD2. The ends lost 2 bases at V and 8 bases at J; junction bases unmatched: 12. Germline loops: CDR1 SGHAT, CDR2 FQNNGV. The CDR3 loop spans 17 amino acids.